This T cell receptor beta chain was identified in a study of patients and donors after allogeneic stem cell transplantation. Germline CDR1 and CDR2: SGDLS and YYNGEE. V lost 4 bases and J 5 bases, leaving 9 bases between the germline ends. This CDR3 contains 12 residues. TCRdb recomputed calls from the RT-PCR reads with MiXCR, one row per CDR3 protein. This sample has about a million distinct CDR3 sequences, with roughly 18% found just once. This clonotype appeared a few times. The sequenced sample consisted of blood, either unsorted or a sorted T cell fraction (not recorded which). The chain recombines TRBV9 with TRBJ2-5, with D unresolved. The sequence was collected from a human donor who was either an allogeneic HSCT recipient or a stem cell or donor lymphocyte infusion donor (not recorded which). It is not recorded whose cells these are; they may come from a transplant donor. This CDR3 is CASSRYGETQYF. The CDR3 nucleotides are TGTGCCAGCAGCCGTTACGGGGAGACCCAGTACTTC.